This entry lists 26 T cell receptor beta chains sequenced from one sample in a study of T-cell memory formation after mild COVID-19. MiXCR was run by TCRdb on the 5' RACE reads, yielding one entry per CDR3 protein. The sample has fewer than 350,000 distinct CDR3 sequences, more than 15% seen once. The sequenced sample was PBMCs or a T cell subset sorted from them (not recorded which). The receptors here all came from a man aged 18 to 30 who had mild COVID-19 (a few samples of this study predate the infection). Cell type and time point are not known.

This clonotype occurred a few times. This rearrangement joins TRBV19 to TRBJ2-1; maybe TRBD2 (7 bases). V was clipped by 1 base and J by 6 bases, with 10 bases between them. This CDR3 has 14 amino acids. CDR1 and CDR2 from the germline V gene are LNHDA and SQIVND (reference sequence). The CDR3 DNA reads as TGTGCCAGTAGTATAGGTGGGGGGGCCAATGAGCAGTTCTTC. Its protein product is CASSIGGGANEQFF. Combining the CDR3 with reference TRBV19 and TRBJ2-1 gives the whole variable domain DGGITQSPKYLFRKEGQNVTLSCEQNLNHDAMYWYRQDPGQGLRLIYYSQIVNDFQKGDIAEGYSVSREKKESFPLTVTSAQKNPTAFYLCASSIGGGANEQFFGPGTRLTVL.

This clonotype was observed a handful of times. The chain has TRBV7-9 and TRBJ2-2; D unclear. In germline, CDR1 is SEHNR, CDR2 FQNEAQ (reference sequence). Between the trimmed V and J ends, which lost 1 base and 6 bases, there was a span of 3 bases. This CDR3 comprises 12 residues. For the CDR3, the DNA is TGTGCCAGCAGCTTAGGCCCCGGGGAGCTGTTTTTT. This translates into CASSLGPGELFF.

This clonotype was counted between two and nine times. This sequence joins TRBV19 and TRBJ2-6; D remains unclear. Trimming removed 7 bases from V and 4 bases from J, with 14 bases in between. Germline CDR1 reads LNHDA; CDR2 reads SQIVND (reference sequence). This CDR3 is built from 15 residues. For the CDR3, the DNA is TGTGCCAGTACCGTCGCGGACGGAGGGGCCAACGTCCTGACTTTC. It encodes CASTVADGGANVLTF.

V gene TRBV6-6 combines with J gene TRBJ2-7; D unclear. Germline V CDR1 and CDR2: MNHNY, SVGAGI (reference sequence). V was clipped by 8 bases and J by 1 base, with 9 bases between them. The CDR3 is made up of 12 amino acids. The CDR3 here is CASHSYSYEQYF. Here the CDR3 DNA reads TGTGCCAGCCATTCCTATTCCTACGAGCAGTACTTC.

V gene TRBV5-1 combines with J gene TRBJ2-3, with D possibly matching TRBD2 (5 bases). Germline CDR1 reads SGHRS; CDR2 reads YFSETQ. CDR3 length equals 12 residues. V was trimmed by 1 base and J by 8 bases, leaving 8 bases between them. CDR3 in amino acids: CASSLSEGTQYF. The CDR3 DNA follows: TGCGCCAGCAGCTTGTCCGAGGGTACGCAGTATTTT. The full variable domain, in which reference TRBV5-1 and TRBJ2-3 provide the parts outside the CDR3, is KAGVTQTPRYLIKTRGQQVTLSCSPISGHRSVSWYQQTPGQGLQFLFEYFSETQRNKGNFPGRFSGRQFSNSRSEMNVSTLELGDSALYLCASSLSEGTQYFGPGTRLTVL.

The chain couples TRBV4-1 to TRBJ2-1, with a tentative D call TRBD1 (5 bases). The CDR3 has 14 amino acids. Germline lookup yields CDR1 MGHRA and CDR2 YSYEKL. V lost 4 bases to trimming and J lost 4 bases, with 11 bases between them. The CDR3, as DNA: TGCGCCAGCAGCCTACTTAGGGGTTACAATGAGCAGTTCTTC. Translated: CASSLLRGYNEQFF.

The CDR3 DNA reads as TGCGCCAGCAGCTTATGGAAAACCAACACTGAAGCTTTCTTT. Protein sequence: CASSLWKTNTEAFF. This sequence joins TRBV5-1 and TRBJ1-1; D is ambiguous. V was trimmed by 2 bases and J by 2 bases, leaving 10 bases between them. This CDR3 region has 14 residues. In germline, CDR1 is SGHRS, CDR2 YFSETQ. The whole variable domain, filled in from reference TRBV5-1 and TRBJ1-1, reads KAGVTQTPRYLIKTRGQQVTLSCSPISGHRSVSWYQQTPGQGLQFLFEYFSETQRNKGNFPGRFSGRQFSNSRSEMNVSTLELGDSALYLCASSLWKTNTEAFFGQGTRLTVV.

The chain couples TRBV5-5 to TRBJ2-3; no definite D call. CDR3 length: 13 residues. Germline V lookup: CDR1 SGHKS, CDR2 YYEKEE (reference sequence). V was trimmed by 3 bases and J by 3 bases, leaving 8 bases between them. The CDR3 reads CASSSFRTDTQYF. CDR3 in DNA: TGTGCCAGCAGCTCCTTCCGGACAGATACGCAGTATTTT. Drawing the rest from reference TRBV5-5 and TRBJ2-3, the complete variable domain is DAGVTQSPTHLIKTRGQQVTLRCSPISGHKSVSWYQQVLGQGPQFIFQYYEKEERGRGNFPDRFSARQFPNYSSELNVNALLLGDSALYLCASSSFRTDTQYFGPGTRLTVL.

This chain uses TRBV28 with TRBJ2-2; D uncertain. V shed 3 bases and J shed 8 bases, with 7 bases lying between them. Germline V gives CDR1 MDHEN, CDR2 SYDVKM. This CDR3 region has 12 residues. CDR3 amino acids: CASSFLRGELFF. In DNA form, the CDR3 reads TGTGCCAGCAGTTTTCTTCGTGGGGAGCTGTTTTTT.

V usage is TRBV12-3 or TRBV12-4 and J usage is TRBJ2-5, with D possibly being TRBD1 or TRBD2 (5 bases each). This CDR3 spans 13 amino acids. V shed 5 bases and J shed 1 base, with 8 bases lying between them. This chain's CDR3 is CASSPGRQETQYF. The CDR3 nucleotides read TGTGCCAGCAGTCCGGGACGCCAAGAGACCCAGTACTTC.

This clonotype was counted only a few times. The V call is TRBV4-1, the J call TRBJ2-5, with 12 bases identical to TRBD2. The germline V gene has CDR1 MGHRA and CDR2 YSYEKL. The CDR3 is made up of 16 amino acids. The ends lost 5 bases at V and 2 bases at J; junction bases unmatched: 6. DNA of the CDR3: TGCGCCAGCAGCTCCGGACTAGCGGGGATTCAAGAGACCCAGTACTTC. This encodes CASSSGLAGIQETQYF.

This clonotype was observed a few times. The V call is TRBV9, the J call TRBJ1-6; maybe TRBD1 (6 bases). The germline V and J ends were trimmed by 4 bases and 10 bases, with 18 bases remaining between them. In germline, CDR1 is SGDLS, CDR2 YYNGEE. This CDR3 region has 15 residues. The CDR3 DNA follows: TGTGCCAGCAGCACGGATGGGGGCAGGGCCTCACCCCTCCACTTT. Translation gives CASSTDGGRASPLHF.

The chain combines TRBV20-1 with TRBJ1-1; 7 bases match TRBD1. V lost 6 bases to trimming and J lost 4 bases; unmatched junction nucleotides: 14. The CDR3 spans 15 residues. Looked up from germline, CDR1 is DFQATT and CDR2 is SNEGSKA (reference sequence). The CDR3 DNA is TGCAGTGCGCGCCACAGGGGACGCTCACTCACTGAAGCTTTCTTT. This codes for CSARHRGRSLTEAFF.

The gene calls are TRBV7-3 and TRBJ2-1, with D unresolved. Germline values: CDR1 SGHTA, CDR2 FQGTGA. V shed 1 base and J shed 6 bases, with 7 bases lying between them. The CDR3 contains 13 residues. The CDR3 loop reads CASSLNSFNEQFF. The DNA for the CDR3 is TGTGCCAGCAGCTTAAACAGCTTCAATGAGCAGTTCTTC.

This clonotype was seen a handful of times. The genes are TRBV28 and TRBJ2-1; no firm D call. Germline V gene data show CDR1 as MDHEN and CDR2 as SYDVKM. Trimming took off 6 bases at V and 3 bases at J, with 18 bases between the two ends. CDR3 length equals 16 residues. Here the CDR3 reads CASRPAGRLGYNEQFF. CDR3 DNA: TGTGCCAGCAGGCCCGCCGGACGGCTAGGCTACAATGAGCAGTTCTTC.

The J gene is TRBJ1-2, the V gene TRBV5-1; D is ambiguous. Germline V gene sequence: CDR1 SGHRS, CDR2 YFSETQ. The ends were cut back, 0 bases at V and 7 bases at J, with 16 bases in the middle. The CDR3 runs 15 residues. The CDR3 protein is CASSLEVGADSGYTF. In DNA, the CDR3 is TGCGCCAGCAGCTTGGAGGTGGGAGCGGATAGTGGCTACACCTTC.

This chain links TRBV28 with TRBJ1-2, with D possibly being TRBD1 (6 bases). Germline CDR1 MDHEN, CDR2 SYDVKM. V was pared by 10 bases and J by 6 bases, with 15 bases between. The CDR3 spans 12 residues. CDR3 loop: CAILDGQNGYTF. Here the CDR3 DNA reads TGTGCCATTCTAGATGGACAGAATGGCTACACCTTC.

This chain joins TRBV20-1 and TRBJ2-5; D is unresolved. This CDR3 spans 14 amino acids. The V and J ends lost 1 base and 4 bases respectively, with 13 bases between them. Germline lookup yields CDR1 DFQATT and CDR2 SNEGSKA (reference sequence). In nucleotides, the CDR3 is TGCAGTGCTAGAGTCCCGCAGCTTCTAGAGACCCAGTACTTC. It is translated as CSARVPQLLETQYF.

This chain joins TRBV9 and TRBJ2-5, with 7 positions matching TRBD1. Germline CDR1 is SGDLS and CDR2 is YYNGEE. The CDR3 runs to 15 residues. The V segment lost 2 bases and the J segment 5 bases; nucleotides outside the gene matches: 9. CDR3 DNA sequence: TGTGCCAGCAGCGTGGGGACAGCAGGGGAGGAGACCCAGTACTTC. Its protein is CASSVGTAGEETQYF.

This sequence joins TRBV7-9 and TRBJ2-7; D is unresolved. Trimming left V 4 bases short and J 3 bases short, with 13 bases between. Germline V gene data show CDR1 as SEHNR and CDR2 as FQNEAQ (reference sequence). The CDR3 extends over 14 amino acids. The CDR3 loop is CASSSLGADYEQYF. CDR3 DNA sequence: TGTGCCAGCAGCTCGCTAGGTGCGGACTACGAGCAGTACTTC.

V and J are TRBV6-2 or TRBV6-3 and TRBJ1-2; D unclear. Germline V CDR1 and CDR2: MNHEY, SVGEGT. This CDR3 region has 15 residues. V was shortened by 3 bases and J by 6 bases, with 17 bases between the two germline ends. The CDR3 region is CASSYQIGPSDGYTF. The CDR3 DNA sequence: TGTGCCAGCAGTTATCAGATTGGGCCGTCTGATGGCTACACCTTC.

The chain employs TRBV28 and TRBJ1-6, with TRBD1 identical over 7 bases. V lost 0 bases to trimming and J lost 0 bases; unmatched junction nucleotides: 5. In germline, CDR1 is MDHEN, CDR2 SYDVKM. This CDR3 region has 18 residues. CDR3: CASSLWAGGSSYNSPLHF. For the CDR3, the DNA is TGTGCCAGCAGTTTATGGGCAGGGGGGAGCTCCTATAATTCACCCCTCCACTTT.

This clonotype was seen a handful of times. The chain employs TRBV7-9 and TRBJ2-3; 8 bases line up with TRBD1. This CDR3 contains 13 residues. V was pared by 3 bases and J by 4 bases, with 0 bases of the junction left unmatched. CDR1 and CDR2 (germline): SEHNR, FQNEAQ (reference sequence). The CDR3 here is CASSLTGADTQYF. The CDR3 DNA is TGTGCCAGCAGCTTGACAGGGGCAGATACGCAGTATTTT. Looking up the rest from reference TRBV7-9 and TRBJ2-3 gives the full variable domain: DTGVSQNPRHKITKRGQNVTFRCDPISEHNRLYWYRQTLGQGPEFLTYFQNEAQLEKSRLLSDRFSAERPKGSFSTLEIQRTEQGDSAMYLCASSLTGADTQYFGPGTRLTVL.

The chain links TRBV7-6 to TRBJ2-2; 10 bases fit TRBD2. The CDR3 is made up of 13 amino acids. After removal of 11 bases from V and 6 bases from J, the junction contained 6 bases not matched to a gene. Per germline, CDR1 SGHVS and CDR2 FNYEAQ. The CDR3 DNA reads TGTGCCGGTAGCGGGGGGAGATCCGGGGAGCTGTTTTTT. Amino acid sequence: CAGSGGRSGELFF.

This clonotype was recorded a few times. The chain uses TRBV12-3 or TRBV12-4 and TRBJ1-2; 9 nucleotides align to TRBD1. Unmatched junction bases numbered 14, after V lost 5 bases and J lost 4 bases. There are 17 residues in the CDR3. The CDR3 region is CASSQREQGAQIYGYTF. The CDR3 coding sequence is TGTGCCAGCAGTCAGAGAGAACAGGGGGCCCAGATCTATGGCTACACCTTC.

V and J are TRBV15 and TRBJ1-1, with D perhaps matching TRBD1 (5 bases). Germline CDR1 reads LNHNV; CDR2 reads YYDKDF (reference sequence). The CDR3 extends over 16 amino acids. V was trimmed by 1 base and J by 1 base, leaving 13 bases between them. Here the CDR3 DNA reads TGTGCCACCAGCAGAGGAACTACAGGCGGGAACACTGAAGCTTTCTTT. Its translation: CATSRGTTGGNTEAFF.